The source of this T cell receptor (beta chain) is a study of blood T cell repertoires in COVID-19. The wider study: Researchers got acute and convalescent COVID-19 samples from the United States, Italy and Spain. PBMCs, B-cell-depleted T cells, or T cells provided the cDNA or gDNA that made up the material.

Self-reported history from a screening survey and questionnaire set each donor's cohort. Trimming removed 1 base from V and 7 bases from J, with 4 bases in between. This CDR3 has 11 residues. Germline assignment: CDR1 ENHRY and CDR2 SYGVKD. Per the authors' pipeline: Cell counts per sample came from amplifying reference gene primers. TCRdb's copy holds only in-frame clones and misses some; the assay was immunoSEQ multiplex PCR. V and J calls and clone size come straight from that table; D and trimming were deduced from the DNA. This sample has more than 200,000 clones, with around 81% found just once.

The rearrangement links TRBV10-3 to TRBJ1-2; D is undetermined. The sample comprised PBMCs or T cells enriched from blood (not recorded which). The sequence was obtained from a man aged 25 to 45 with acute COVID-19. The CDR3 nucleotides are TGTGCCATCAGTGAGTATAGTGGCTACACCTTC. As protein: CAISEYSGYTF.